The 17 T cell receptor beta chains in this list originate from one sample, sequenced in a study of blood T cell repertoires in COVID-19. Here immunoSEQ multiplex PCR was the method, and the copy in TCRdb shows in-frame clones only, minus some. The repertoire holds approximately 14,000 clones, with 80% to 85% as singletons. The sequenced material came from peripheral blood. The origin of the receptors is a human donor in a cohort sampled during active COVID-19.

The V call is TRBV2, the J call TRBJ2-7, with TRBD2 matching 7 bases. Germline V gene sequence: CDR1 SNHLY, CDR2 FYNNEI. This CDR3 region has 13 residues. Trimming took 4 bases from V and 5 from J; bases not matched to a gene: 5. In DNA, the CDR3 is TGTGCCAGCAGTGTACGGGCGGGGGACGAGCAGTACTTC. It codes for CASSVRAGDEQYF. The full variable domain, in which reference TRBV2 and TRBJ2-7 provide the parts outside the CDR3, is EPEVTQTPSHQVTQMGQEVILRCVPISNHLYFYWYRQILGQKVEFLVSFYNNEISEKSEIFDDQFSVERPDGSNFTLKIRSTKLEDSAMYFCASSVRAGDEQYFGPGTRLTVT.

The chain couples TRBV19 to TRBJ1-1; D may be TRBD1 (6 bases). The V gene lost 0 bases and the J gene lost 4 bases, with 12 bases spanning the gap. Germline V gene data show CDR1 as LNHDA and CDR2 as SQIVND (reference sequence). This CDR3 has 15 amino acids. The CDR3 is CASSIEGGMGTEAFF. CDR3 in DNA: TGTGCCAGTAGTATAGAAGGGGGAATGGGCACTGAAGCTTTCTTT.

CDR3 DNA: TGTGCCAGCAGTGAGGCAGCCTACGAGCAGTACTTC. Its translation is CASSEAAYEQYF. The V and J genes are TRBV2 and TRBJ2-7; the D is unclear. V lost 3 bases and J lost 2, with 5 bases in between. The CDR3 runs 12 residues. Germline V gene sequence: CDR1 SNHLY, CDR2 FYNNEI.

The V and J genes are TRBV7-9 and TRBJ1-4, with 8 bases fitting TRBD1. The CDR3 consists of 15 residues. The V segment lost 4 bases and the J segment 5 bases; nucleotides outside the gene matches: 6. Germline CDR1 SEHNR, CDR2 FQNEAQ (reference sequence). CDR3 protein: CASSSSGTGNEKLFF. The CDR3 nucleotides are TGTGCCAGCAGCTCCTCCGGGACAGGAAATGAAAAACTGTTTTTT.

This sequence joins TRBV14 and TRBJ2-7; 11 nucleotides line up with TRBD1. The CDR3 covers 16 residues. V shed 3 bases, J shed 7 bases, and the junction held 11 bases outside the gene matches. Germline V CDR1 and CDR2: SGHDN, FVKESK. CDR3 in DNA: TGTGCCAGCAGCCAGTACACCGGGACAGGGGGTTTAGAGCAGTACTTC. It encodes CASSQYTGTGGLEQYF. Supplemented by reference TRBV14 and TRBJ2-7, the full variable domain reads EAGVTQFPSHSVIEKGQTVTLRCDPISGHDNLYWYRRVMGKEIKFLLHFVKESKQDESGMPNNRFLAERTGGTYSTLKVQPAELEDSGVYFCASSQYTGTGGLEQYFGPGTRLTVT.

This clone came up once. This chain joins TRBV30 and TRBJ1-5, with D unresolved. The length of the CDR3 is 15 residues. The V and J ends lost 2 bases and 6 bases respectively, with 17 bases between them. Germline V gives CDR1 GTSNPN, CDR2 SVGIG (reference sequence). Here the CDR3 reads CAWSRGHVSGQPQHF. CDR3 DNA sequence: TGTGCCTGGAGTCGAGGTCACGTGTCTGGTCAGCCCCAGCATTTT.

The rearrangement links TRBV5-3 to TRBJ2-7; a weak D match, TRBD2 (6 bases). TRBV5-3 is placed among ORFs of uncertain function. V lost 3 bases and J lost 3, with 25 bases in between. CDR3 length: 18 amino acids. The CDR3 DNA reads TGTGCCAGAAGCTCCCCTTATAACGACCGGGGACTGGACTACGAGCAGTACTTC. This encodes CARSSPYNDRGLDYEQYF.

This clone was counted only a few times. The chain joins TRBV3-1 (or the pseudogene TRBV3-2) to TRBJ2-7, with D unresolved. Germline CDR1 is LGHDT and CDR2 is YNNKEL (reference sequence). CDR3 length: 11 amino acids. Between the trimmed V and J ends, which lost 3 bases and 3 bases, there was a span of 3 bases. CDR3 DNA: TGTGCCAGCAGCCACGGCTACGAGCAGTACTTC. It translates to CASSHGYEQYF.

Written as DNA, the CDR3 is TGTGCCAGCAGCTTAGGGACAGGGCTCACCGGGGAGCTGTTTTTT. Residues: CASSLGTGLTGELFF. The chain couples TRBV11-3 to TRBJ2-2; 8 bases fit TRBD1. This CDR3 comprises 15 residues. After removal of 1 base from V and 4 bases from J, the junction contained 2 bases not matched to a gene. Germline V gene data show CDR1 as SGHNT and CDR2 as YENEEA.

The chain is built from TRBV6-6 and TRBJ1-2; a weak D match, TRBD1 (6 bases). Trimming shortened V by 4 bases and J by 3 bases, and 15 bases separated the two germline ends. CDR1 and CDR2 (germline): MNHNY, SVGAGI (reference sequence). CDR3 length equals 15 residues. The CDR3 is CASSLAPGEHYGYTF. The CDR3 bases are TGTGCCAGCAGTTTGGCGCCAGGGGAGCACTATGGCTACACCTTC.

The V and J genes are TRBV27 and TRBJ2-3, with D possibly being TRBD2 (6 bases). CDR3 length: 17 amino acids. Germline CDR1 is MNHEY and CDR2 is SMNVEV (reference sequence). The V end was cut by 1 base, the J end by 0 bases, with 14 bases between. CDR3 protein: CASSLYPAGPSTDTQYF. Here the CDR3 DNA reads TGTGCCAGCAGTTTATACCCCGCGGGGCCGAGCACAGATACGCAGTATTTT.

The chain links TRBV5-1 to TRBJ2-1, with 7 bases lining up with TRBD1. J lost 8 bases, V lost 0 bases, and 5 bases had no gene match. The germline CDR1 and CDR2 sequences are SGHRS and YFSETQ. The CDR3 totals 14 residues. This CDR3 is CASSLALTGYEQFF. CDR3 coding DNA: TGCGCCAGCAGCTTGGCCTTGACAGGGTATGAGCAGTTCTTC.

The chain employs TRBV6-2 or TRBV6-3 and TRBJ2-5; D may be TRBD1 (6 bases). The CDR3 has 15 amino acids. Trimming left V 5 bases short and J 3 bases short, with 16 bases between. In germline, CDR1 is MNHEY, CDR2 SVGEGT. CDR3 residues: CASSGPGHLKETQYF. CDR3 DNA: TGTGCCAGCAGTGGACCGGGACACCTAAAAGAGACCCAGTACTTC.

This chain connects TRBV6-5 to TRBJ2-4, with 7 bases identical to TRBD2. CDR1 is MNHEY, CDR2 SVGAGI, per germline. V lost 4 bases, J lost 3 bases, and 6 bases stayed unmatched. The CDR3 totals 15 residues. The CDR3 region has the DNA TGTGCCAGCAGTTCAAGGTCGGGAGGCAAAAACATTCAGTACTTC. Amino acids: CASSSRSGGKNIQYF.

V gene TRBV20-1 combines with J gene TRBJ1-5; no firm D call. Germline lookup yields CDR1 DFQATT and CDR2 SNEGSKA (reference sequence). Trimming pared 5 bases from V and 11 bases from J, leaving 10 bases between. This CDR3 comprises 10 residues. The CDR3 sequence: CSAGAGAQHF. The CDR3 DNA follows: TGCAGTGCTGGAGCCGGGGCCCAGCATTTT.

This rearrangement joins TRBV25-1 to TRBJ2-1; TRBD2 matches at 10 bases. Per germline, CDR1 MGHDK and CDR2 SYGVNS. The CDR3 is made up of 14 amino acids. Trimming cost V 4 bases and J 7 bases; bases outside gene matches: 4. In DNA form, the CDR3 reads TGTGCCAGCAGTGCTAGCGGGAGAACGAATGAGCAGTTCTTC. It encodes CASSASGRTNEQFF.

The chain carries TRBV6-1 and TRBJ1-2; possible D gene TRBD1, 6 bases. Germline values: CDR1 MNHNS, CDR2 SASEGT. This CDR3 region has 14 residues. Trimming removed 1 base from V and 7 bases from J, with 13 bases in between. The CDR3 coding sequence is TGTGCCAGCAGTGAAGGGGCAGGGGCTAGTGGCTACACCTTC. Residues: CASSEGAGASGYTF.